This entry lists 32 T cell receptor beta chains sequenced from one sample in a study of beta chain features in type 1 diabetes. The isolated RNA, all of it, was reverse transcribed, so expressed TCRB transcripts were what got sequenced. Data came from immunoSEQ multiplex PCR; TCRdb stores just in-frame clones and leaves some out. The data contain about 320,000 clones, approximately 15% of them singletons. The source material was central memory CD4+ T cells from blood. These receptors all stem from a man aged 30 to 39 in good health.

This clone was detected only a few times. The rearrangement links TRBV11-2 to TRBJ2-1; 9 nucleotides match TRBD2. Germline V gene lookup returns CDR1 SGHAT and CDR2 FQNNGV. V shed 3 bases and J 6 bases; nucleotides not matched to a gene: 6. The CDR3 has 15 residues. The CDR3 is CASSLIQRGVNEQFF. The DNA of the CDR3 is TGTGCCAGCAGCTTGATACAGCGGGGGGTCAATGAGCAGTTCTTC.

This clone was seen only a few times. The V gene is TRBV19, the J gene TRBJ2-4; TRBD1 matches at 8 bases. Germline values: CDR1 LNHDA, CDR2 SQIVND (reference sequence). The CDR3 loop spans 17 amino acids. V lost 4 bases, J lost 7 bases, and 15 bases stayed unmatched. The CDR3 DNA reads as TGTGCCAGTAGTACTGGGGGTTTCGGGACAGGAGACAACATTCAGTACTTC. Its translation: CASSTGGFGTGDNIQYF. Looking up the rest from reference TRBV19 and TRBJ2-4 gives the full variable domain: DGGITQSPKYLFRKEGQNVTLSCEQNLNHDAMYWYRQDPGQGLRLIYYSQIVNDFQKGDIAEGYSVSREKKESFPLTVTSAQKNPTAFYLCASSTGGFGTGDNIQYFGAGTRLSVL.

CDR3 region: CASSDYGTGYEQYF. The CDR3 DNA is TGTGCCAGCAGCGATTACGGGACAGGCTACGAGCAGTACTTC. The chain recombines TRBV7-2 with TRBJ2-5, with TRBD1 matching 8 bases. Judging by the DNA end, TRBJ2-7 fits better; the J call may be wrong. Looked up from germline, CDR1 is SGHTA and CDR2 is FQGNSA. The CDR3 spans 14 residues.

The genes are TRBV18 and TRBJ1-3; 11 bases are shared with TRBD1. The germline CDR1 and CDR2 sequences are KGHSH and LQKENI. There are 17 residues in the CDR3. V was clipped by 3 bases and J by 0 bases; unmatched bases: 4. In DNA, the CDR3 is TGTGCCAGCTCACCGGGACAGGGGGTAATCTCTGGAAACACCATATATTTT. It specifies CASSPGQGVISGNTIYF.

The CDR3 bases are TGTGCCAGCAGCTTAGAACAGGCTAACACCGGGGAGCTGTTTTTT. It specifies CASSLEQANTGELFF. The V gene is TRBV5-6, the J gene TRBJ2-2, with D possibly matching TRBD1 (5 bases). Germline CDR1 reads SGHDT; CDR2 reads YYEEEE. Between the trimmed V and J ends, which lost 2 bases and 2 bases, there was a span of 10 bases. CDR3 length: 15 amino acids.

CDR3: CASSSPFRTVGSSYEQYV. The CDR3 nucleotides are TGTGCCAGCAGTTCTCCCTTCCGGACAGTCGGAAGCTCCTACGAGCAGTACGTC. V and J are TRBV27 and TRBJ2-7; tentatively, D is TRBD1 (6 bases). Looked up from germline, CDR1 is MNHEY and CDR2 is SMNVEV (reference sequence). V lost 4 bases and J lost 0, with 22 bases in between. The CDR3 totals 18 residues.

The chain joins TRBV2 to TRBJ2-2, with D perhaps matching TRBD1 or TRBD2 (6 bases each). Trimming took off 6 bases at V and 5 bases at J, with 16 bases between the two ends. The CDR3 length is 15 residues. Germline V gives CDR1 SNHLY, CDR2 FYNNEI. CDR3: CASRRDGQRTGELFF. Written as DNA, the CDR3 is TGTGCCAGCAGGCGGGATGGACAGAGAACCGGGGAGCTGTTTTTT.

The sample holds a few counts of this clone. As DNA, the CDR3 is TGTGCCAGCAGTTTCCCCGGGAACACTGAAGCTTTCTTT. As protein: CASSFPGNTEAFF. The chain uses TRBV28 and TRBJ1-1; D gene uncertain. Trimming shortened V by 3 bases and J by 1 base, and 6 bases separated the two germline ends. This CDR3 has 13 amino acids. The germline V gene has CDR1 MDHEN and CDR2 SYDVKM.

The chain employs TRBV19 and TRBJ1-2; tentatively, D is TRBD1 (6 bases). The germline V and J ends were trimmed by 4 bases and 4 bases, with 10 bases remaining between them. Germline V gives CDR1 LNHDA, CDR2 SQIVND (reference sequence). The CDR3 runs to 13 residues. The CDR3 coding sequence is TGTGCCAGTAGTACACAGGGCAGCTATGGCTACACCTTC. Amino acid sequence: CASSTQGSYGYTF.

This clone was counted only a few times. The germline gene is not matched at one end of the junction; a read error may be the cause. The rearrangement joins TRBV4-1 to TRBJ1-2; 7 bases line up with TRBD1. The length of the CDR3 is 15 residues. CDR1 and CDR2 (germline): MGHRA, YSYEKL. The CDR3 DNA reads TGCGCCAGCTGCCAGGTCGCTGGGACAGCTTATGGCTACACCTTC. It is translated as CASCQVAGTAYGYTF.

The rearrangement uses TRBV11-2 and TRBJ2-2, with TRBD1 identical over 8 bases. CDR3 length: 13 amino acids. The V gene end was trimmed by 11 bases and the J gene end by 7 bases; junction bases not matched to a gene: 9. Germline CDR1 is SGHAT and CDR2 is FQNNGV. The CDR3 DNA is TGTGCCGGACAGGACAGGGCTTTCGGGGAGCTGTTTTTT. Translated: CAGQDRAFGELFF.

This clone was recorded a few times. V usage is TRBV5-1 and J usage is TRBJ2-1; the match to TRBD2 covers 7 bases. The CDR3 covers 15 residues. Germline V gene data show CDR1 as SGHRS and CDR2 as YFSETQ. V lost 5 bases, J lost 1 base, and 6 bases stayed unmatched. The DNA of the CDR3 is TGCGCCAGCAGTCCCGAGCGGGGTTCCTACAATGAGCAGTTCTTC. Translation gives CASSPERGSYNEQFF.

The CDR3, as DNA: TGTGCCAGCAGTTCTGGACTAGCGGGAGTAGGTTACAATGAGCAGTTCTTC. It specifies CASSSGLAGVGYNEQFF. V is TRBV27 and J is TRBJ2-1; the match to TRBD2 covers 13 bases. CDR3 size: 17 residues. Germline V lookup: CDR1 MNHEY, CDR2 SMNVEV (reference sequence). V was clipped by 4 bases and J by 4 bases; unmatched bases: 7.

This clone was recorded a few times. This chain uses TRBV27 with TRBJ2-2, with 9 bases aligning to TRBD1. The germline V gene has CDR1 MNHEY and CDR2 SMNVEV (reference sequence). The J segment lost 7 bases and the V segment lost 3 bases, leaving 6 bases of the junction unmatched. The length of the CDR3 is 15 residues. CDR3 nucleotides: TGTGCCAGCAGTTTCGGGACAGGGTCCATCGGGGAGCTGTTTTTT. This gives the protein CASSFGTGSIGELFF.

The gene calls are TRBV5-1 and TRBJ2-1; TRBD1 is a possible D gene (6 bases). The CDR3 length is 15 residues. V was cut by 0 bases and J by 4 bases, with 11 bases left in between. Germline lookup yields CDR1 SGHRS and CDR2 YFSETQ. The CDR3 DNA reads as TGCGCCAGCAGCTTGGTTGGACAGTTTTACAATGAGCAGTTCTTC. Its protein product is CASSLVGQFYNEQFF.

This clone has only a few counts. At one boundary the junction diverges from the germline segment, which might be a read error. This rearrangement joins TRBV7-3 to TRBJ2-2; 8 bases match TRBD2. From germline, CDR1 is SGHTA and CDR2 FQGTGA. The CDR3 has 13 residues. The CDR3 DNA reads as TGTGCCAGCAGCTTAGGCGGCCAGCGGGAGTTGTTTTTT. Protein sequence: CASSLGGQRELFF.

In DNA form, the CDR3 reads TGTGCCAGCTCACCACCTACCCTAGCGGGCAATGAGCAGTTCTTC. This gives the protein CASSPPTLAGNEQFF. The rearrangement links TRBV18 to TRBJ2-1, with 8 bases matching TRBD2. Per germline, CDR1 KGHSH and CDR2 LQKENI. The CDR3 is 15 residues long. Trimming removed 0 bases from V and 6 bases from J; junction bases left unmatched: 4.

CDR3 coding DNA: TGTGCCAGCCGACAGGGCAATCAGCCCCAGCATTTT. As protein: CASRQGNQPQHF. V usage is TRBV25-1 and J usage is TRBJ1-5; D is perhaps TRBD1 (6 bases). There are 12 residues in the CDR3. Germline V gene sequence: CDR1 MGHDK, CDR2 SYGVNS. The V end lost 8 bases, the J end lost 2 bases, and 7 bases lay between the germline ends.

The V gene is TRBV7-2, the J gene TRBJ2-5, with 11 bases matching TRBD2. Trimming took 5 bases from V and 5 from J; bases not matched to a gene: 4. This CDR3 has 14 residues. Per germline, CDR1 SGHTA and CDR2 FQGNSA. CDR3: CASSASSGGETQYF. The CDR3 DNA reads TGTGCCAGCAGCGCGTCTAGCGGGGGGGAGACCCAGTACTTC.

The gene calls are TRBV6-5 and TRBJ2-7; possibly TRBD2 for D (5 bases). The V end was cut by 5 bases, the J end by 5 bases, with 10 bases between. This CDR3 region has 12 residues. Germline V lookup: CDR1 MNHEY, CDR2 SVGAGI. The CDR3 DNA reads as TGTGCCAGCAGTAACGGGGTCCACGAGCAGTACGTC. It yields the protein CASSNGVHEQYV.

This clone showed up just a few times. This rearrangement joins TRBV9 to TRBJ2-5; TRBD1 agrees at 12 bases. CDR1 is SGDLS and CDR2 is YYNGEE in the germline V gene. The CDR3 is 17 residues long. V was pared by 4 bases and J by 7 bases, with 14 bases of the junction left unmatched. The CDR3: CASSRRRDRGRGGTQYF. CDR3 DNA sequence: TGTGCCAGCAGCCGTAGGAGGGACAGGGGGCGCGGGGGGACCCAGTACTTC.

The chain joins TRBV11-2 to TRBJ2-1; D might be TRBD1 (6 bases). CDR3 length: 16 amino acids. V lost 3 bases and J lost 7, with 19 bases in between. From germline, CDR1 is SGHAT and CDR2 FQNNGV. The CDR3 DNA is TGTGCCAGCAGCTTTTTAAGCGGAAAGCAGGGGAATGAGCAGTTCTTC. Translating gives CASSFLSGKQGNEQFF.

This clone was seen a handful of times. The genes are TRBV6-5 and TRBJ2-1; D is undetermined. V was pared by 5 bases and J by 6 bases, with 11 bases between. The CDR3 sequence is 13 residues long. Per germline, CDR1 MNHEY and CDR2 SVGAGI. The CDR3 reads CASSPASVNEQFF. The CDR3 DNA sequence: TGTGCCAGCAGTCCCGCGTCGGTCAATGAGCAGTTCTTC.

This clone turned up a few times. This chain connects TRBV6-4 to TRBJ2-7, with 7 bases matching TRBD1. Trimming took 0 bases from V and 4 from J; bases not matched to a gene: 3. Germline CDR1 reads MRHNA; CDR2 reads SNTAGT. CDR3 length: 14 residues. The CDR3 coding sequence is TGTGCCAGCAGTGACTCGGCCAGGGGGTACGAGCAGTACTTC. It is translated as CASSDSARGYEQYF.

The chain has TRBV10-3 and TRBJ2-7; D gene unclear. Looked up from germline, CDR1 is ENHRY and CDR2 is SYGVKD. The CDR3 is 16 amino acids. The DNA for the CDR3 is TGTGCCAGCAGTTCCAAACCCGGCACAAGAACTTACGAGCAGTACGTC. Translation: CASSSKPGTRTYEQYV.

The sample holds many counts of this clone. This chain connects TRBV7-7 to TRBJ2-3; 9 bases align to TRBD2. V gave up 5 bases and J gave up 1 base; unmatched junction bases: 4. This CDR3 has 15 amino acids. Per germline, CDR1 SSHAT and CDR2 FNYEAQ (reference sequence). The CDR3 loop reads CASSPGTSRTDTQYF. In DNA form, the CDR3 reads TGTGCCAGCAGCCCCGGGACTAGCCGCACAGATACGCAGTATTTT.

This rearrangement joins TRBV27 to TRBJ2-7; D unclear. CDR1 is MNHEY and CDR2 is SMNVEV in the germline V gene (reference sequence). This CDR3 has 13 amino acids. Trimming took 1 base from V and 10 from J, leaving 14 bases between them. CDR3 coding DNA: TGTGCCAGCAGTTTATTTGTCCAGACTCAACAGTACTTC. Its protein is CASSLFVQTQQYF.

This clone has a handful of counts. This chain joins TRBV7-2 and TRBJ1-2; D is undetermined. V shed 0 bases and J shed 2 bases, with 10 bases lying between them. The germline V gene encodes CDR1 SGHTA and CDR2 FQGNSA. There are 15 residues in the CDR3. CDR3 coding DNA: TGTGCCAGCAGCTTAGCCCCCGTCGGAAACTATGGCTACACCTTC. Translation gives CASSLAPVGNYGYTF.

In its sample, this clone was seen many times. This chain joins TRBV11-2 and TRBJ1-1; TRBD1 agrees at 9 bases. CDR3 length: 15 amino acids. V dropped 6 bases and J dropped 3; count of bases not matched to a gene: 8. Germline CDR1 SGHAT, CDR2 FQNNGV. CDR3 nucleotide sequence: TGTGCCAGCAGGCCACGGACAGGGGTGGACACTGAAGCTTTCTTT. It encodes CASRPRTGVDTEAFF.

The J gene is TRBJ1-6, the V gene TRBV18; the D is unclear. V was pared by 3 bases and J by 7 bases, with 16 bases between. Germline V gene sequence: CDR1 KGHSH, CDR2 LQKENI. The CDR3 runs to 16 residues. As DNA, the CDR3 is TGTGCCAGCTCACCTACCATCGACGGAGGAAATTCACCCCTCCACTTT. Protein: CASSPTIDGGNSPLHF.

This chain joins TRBV6-5 and TRBJ2-7; tentatively, D is TRBD1 or TRBD2 (6 bases each). In germline, CDR1 is MNHEY, CDR2 SVGAGI. The V and J ends lost 5 bases and 2 bases respectively, with 10 bases between them. The CDR3 contains 13 residues. In DNA form, the CDR3 reads TGTGCCAGCAGTAACGGGGGCCCCTACGAGCAGTACTTC. Translating it yields CASSNGGPYEQYF.

This clone was counted a few times. The CDR3 DNA reads TGTGCTAGTGCCAAGGACAGCGTGAACACTGAAGCTTTCTTT. Translated, it gives CASAKDSVNTEAFF. The V call is TRBV12-5, the J call TRBJ1-1; a weak D match, TRBD1 (6 bases). Germline CDR1 is LGHNT and CDR2 is FRNRAP. V was clipped by 7 bases and J by 0 bases, with 12 bases between them. The CDR3 length is 14 residues.